This TCR beta chain was recorded in a study of identical twins. Study observations and caveats: Invariant MAIT and iNKT cells could partly confound zero-insertion analyses.

TCRdb re-called the 5' RACE reads through MiXCR, storing one row per CDR3 protein. The sample has fewer than 900,000 distinct CDR3 sequences; about 20% are singletons. Comment on this clonotype: Its antigen remains unidentified.

The sample was also reused in another study, on T cells expressing NK-cell markers. As that study records: The sequencing cohort of eight donors included seven HCMV-seropositive individuals and one seronegative individual.

The source of this sequence is a woman aged 18-35 years in good health. The sample consisted of PBMCs.

The chain's CDR3 is CASSLLAGGYHEQYF. The CDR3 DNA is TGTGCCAGCAGCTTACTAGCGGGAGGGTACCACGAGCAGTACTTC. The chain couples TRBV7-2 to TRBJ2-7; 12 bases align to TRBD2. J gave up 5 bases and V 2 bases, and 4 bases lay outside the gene matches. Germline V gives CDR1 SGHTA, CDR2 FQGNSA. The CDR3 contains 15 residues.